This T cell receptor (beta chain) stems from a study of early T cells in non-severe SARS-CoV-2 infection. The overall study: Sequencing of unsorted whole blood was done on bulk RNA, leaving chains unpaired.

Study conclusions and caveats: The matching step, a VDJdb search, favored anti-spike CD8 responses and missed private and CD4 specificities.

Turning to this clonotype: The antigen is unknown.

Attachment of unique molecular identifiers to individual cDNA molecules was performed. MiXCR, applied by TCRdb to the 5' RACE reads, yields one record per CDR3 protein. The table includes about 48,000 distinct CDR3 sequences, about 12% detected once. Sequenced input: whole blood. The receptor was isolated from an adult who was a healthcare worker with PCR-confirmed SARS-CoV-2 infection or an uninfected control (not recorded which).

CDR3 in DNA: TGCGCGGCCAGTATAGCAAATGAGCAGTTCTTC. Translation: CAASIANEQFF. The chain is built from TRBV5-1 and TRBJ2-1; D gene unclear. Germline CDR1 SGHRS, CDR2 YFSETQ. There are 11 residues in the CDR3.